Below are 14 T cell receptor beta chains sequenced from a single sample in a study of shared clonotypes between healthy human individuals. Sequencing was performed with immunoSEQ multiplex PCR; in TCRdb, only in-frame clones are kept and a portion is missing. The repertoire holds 520,000 or so clones, with 79% as singletons. The sequenced sample consisted of PBMCs. The receptors were gathered from a woman aged 40 to 50 in good health. Some clones in this sample may be carry-over from other donors' samples.

In its sample, this clone was seen a few times. V usage is TRBV27 and J usage is TRBJ2-2; no clear D. V was pared by 5 bases and J by 1 base, with 11 bases between. The germline V gene has CDR1 MNHEY and CDR2 SMNVEV (reference sequence). This CDR3 is 15 amino acids long. In DNA, the CDR3 is TGTGCCAGCAGTCCAAGGGTGTTGAACACCGGGGAGCTGTTTTTT. It translates to CASSPRVLNTGELFF.

As for this clone: A much larger clone differs from this one at a single base, so this may be a read error. Additional DNA sequences in this sample encode the identical CDR3. The V call is TRBV5-8, the J call TRBJ1-1; D perhaps matches TRBD1 (5 bases). Germline V gene lookup returns CDR1 SGHTS and CDR2 YDEGEE. Trimming removed 1 base at V and 1 base at J, with 5 bases between. The CDR3 totals 13 residues. The chain's CDR3 is CASSLTGNTEAFF. CDR3 nucleotide sequence: TGTGCCAGCAGCTTGACAGGGAACACTGAAGCTTTCTTT.

The chain has TRBV2 and TRBJ1-1; no reliable D call. In germline, CDR1 is SNHLY, CDR2 FYNNEI. The CDR3 sequence is 14 residues long. The V end lost 3 bases, the J end lost 4 bases, and 12 bases lay between the germline ends. CDR3 sequence reads: CASSEVASGTEAFF. For the CDR3, the DNA is TGTGCCAGCAGTGAGGTGGCGAGTGGCACTGAAGCTTTCTTT.

The chain links TRBV27 to TRBJ2-3; 12 nucleotides line up with TRBD2. Trimming cost V 6 bases and J 0 bases; bases outside gene matches: 13. Germline V gene data show CDR1 as MNHEY and CDR2 as SMNVEV (reference sequence). There are 19 residues in the CDR3. This chain's CDR3 is CASRGMTSGGLTSTDTQYF. The CDR3 region has the DNA TGTGCCAGCAGGGGTATGACTAGCGGGGGTCTTACTAGCACAGATACGCAGTATTTT.

This clone showed up just a few times. V is TRBV4-3 and J is TRBJ2-5; TRBD2 agrees at 11 bases. In germline, CDR1 is LGHNA, CDR2 YSLEER. With 4 bases clipped from V and 9 bases from J, the junction kept 10 bases outside the gene matches. The CDR3 is made up of 15 amino acids. CDR3 DNA sequence: TGCGCCAGCAGCCGAGGGACTAGCGGTCAGGCGGCCCAGTACTTC. Translated, it gives CASSRGTSGQAAQYF.

This clone was picked up a small number of times. The chain employs TRBV28 and TRBJ1-1; 9 bases agree with TRBD1. Germline CDR1 and CDR2: MDHEN and SYDVKM. The CDR3 loop spans 14 amino acids. V lost 2 bases, J lost 9 bases, and 7 bases stayed unmatched. CDR3 sequence (DNA): TGTGCCAGCAGTTTACCCCGACAGGGGGATCAAGCTTTCTTT. Translating it yields CASSLPRQGDQAFF.

This clone was counted a few times. The CDR3 loop reads CASSPDTSYNEQFF. The CDR3 coding sequence is TGTGCCAGCAGCCCGGACACGAGCTACAATGAGCAGTTCTTC. This chain joins TRBV5-4 and TRBJ2-1; TRBD1 might be the D (5 bases). Germline V gene sequence: CDR1 SGHNT, CDR2 YYREEE (reference sequence). Trimming removed 4 bases from V and 3 bases from J, with 11 bases in between. This CDR3 has 14 amino acids.

The rearrangement joins TRBV5-4 to TRBJ1-1; tentative D call: TRBD1 (6 bases). V was shortened by 3 bases and J by 0 bases, with 12 bases between the two germline ends. The CDR3 runs 15 residues. Germline-derived CDR1 and CDR2 are SGHNT and YYREEE (reference sequence). CDR3 coding DNA: TGTGCCAGCAGCTCTTTACAGGGTATGAACACTGAAGCTTTCTTT. It translates to CASSSLQGMNTEAFF.

The chain employs TRBV6-1 and TRBJ1-5; no clear D gene. From germline, CDR1 is MNHNS and CDR2 SASEGT. CDR3 length: 12 amino acids. The V end was cut by 8 bases, the J end by 7 bases, with 12 bases between. CDR3 DNA sequence: TGTGCCAGCCACTTCCCTGGGCAGCCCCAGCATTTT. It specifies CASHFPGQPQHF.

The rearrangement uses TRBV6-6 and TRBJ1-3; D gene ambiguous. The length of the CDR3 is 15 residues. CDR1 and CDR2 (germline): MNHNY, SVGAGI (reference sequence). The V end lost 4 bases, the J end lost 0 bases, and 10 bases lay between the germline ends. In DNA, the CDR3 is TGTGCCAGCAGTTTCGCGGGCGACTCTGGAAACACCATATATTTT. Protein: CASSFAGDSGNTIYF.

This clone was seen only once. CDR3 region: CASSAHIAGMAKNTGELFF. Written as DNA, the CDR3 is TGTGCCAGCAGCGCCCATATAGCGGGCATGGCGAAAAACACCGGGGAGCTGTTTTTT. This chain joins TRBV9 and TRBJ2-2; TRBD2 aligns across 7 bases. In germline, CDR1 is SGDLS, CDR2 YYNGEE. V dropped 3 bases and J dropped 2; count of bases not matched to a gene: 16. This CDR3 comprises 19 residues.

The chain uses TRBV19 and TRBJ2-1; D is unresolved. V was cut by 5 bases and J by 8 bases, with 13 bases left in between. CDR3 length: 13 residues. Germline-derived CDR1 and CDR2 are LNHDA and SQIVND (reference sequence). The chain's CDR3 is CASSSRPGDEQFF. For the CDR3, the DNA is TGTGCCAGTAGTTCCCGGCCAGGCGATGAGCAGTTCTTC.

The V call is TRBV19, the J call TRBJ1-5; 7 bases agree with TRBD1. V trimming: 6 bases; J trimming: 3 bases; junction bases outside the gene matches: 5. Germline lookup yields CDR1 LNHDA and CDR2 SQIVND (reference sequence). The CDR3 is 14 residues long. This CDR3 reads CASSTGALNQPQHF. CDR3 bases: TGTGCCAGTAGCACAGGGGCGCTCAATCAGCCCCAGCATTTT.

This chain joins TRBV7-8 and TRBJ2-7; 7 bases line up with TRBD1. V lost 1 base, J lost 5 bases, and 2 bases stayed unmatched. The V gene's germline CDR1 is SGHVS and CDR2 FQNEAQ. This CDR3 is built from 13 residues. CDR3: CASSLDRGNEQYF. In DNA, the CDR3 is TGTGCCAGCAGCTTAGACAGGGGCAACGAGCAGTACTTC.